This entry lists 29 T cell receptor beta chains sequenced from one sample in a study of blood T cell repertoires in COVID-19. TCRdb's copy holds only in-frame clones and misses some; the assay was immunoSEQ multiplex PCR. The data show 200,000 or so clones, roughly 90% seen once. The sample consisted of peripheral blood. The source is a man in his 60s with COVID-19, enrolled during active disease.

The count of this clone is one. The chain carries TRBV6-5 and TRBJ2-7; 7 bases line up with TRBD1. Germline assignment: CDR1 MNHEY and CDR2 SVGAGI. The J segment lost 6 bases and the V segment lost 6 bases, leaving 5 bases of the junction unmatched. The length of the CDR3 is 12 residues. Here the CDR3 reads CASRQGDGEQYF. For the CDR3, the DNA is TGTGCCAGCAGGCAGGGGGATGGCGAGCAGTACTTC.

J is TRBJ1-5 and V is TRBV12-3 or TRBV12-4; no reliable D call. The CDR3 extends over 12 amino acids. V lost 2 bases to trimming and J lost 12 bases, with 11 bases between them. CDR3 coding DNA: TGTGCCAGCAGTTTACAAACCGGGAGCCAGCATTTT. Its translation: CASSLQTGSQHF.

The CDR3, as DNA: TGTGCCAGCAGCCAATCATTGACAGCGAACTATGGCTACACCTTC. Translation gives CASSQSLTANYGYTF. V usage is TRBV16 and J usage is TRBJ1-2, with a weak D call TRBD1 (5 bases). Germline V gene sequence: CDR1 KGHSY, CDR2 FQNENV. Deletions cut 0 bases from V and 2 bases from J, with 10 bases between. The CDR3 runs to 15 residues.

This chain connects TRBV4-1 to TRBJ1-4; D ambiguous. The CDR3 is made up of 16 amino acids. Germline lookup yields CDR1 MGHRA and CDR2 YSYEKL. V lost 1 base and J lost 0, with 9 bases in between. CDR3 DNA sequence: TGCGCCAGCAGCCAAGGAGGATCTGCAACTAATGAAAAACTGTTTTTT. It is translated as CASSQGGSATNEKLFF.

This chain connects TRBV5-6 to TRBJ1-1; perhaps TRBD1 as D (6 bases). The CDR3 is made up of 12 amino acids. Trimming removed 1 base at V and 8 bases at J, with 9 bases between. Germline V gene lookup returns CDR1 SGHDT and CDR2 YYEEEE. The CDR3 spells CASSLRGTEAFF. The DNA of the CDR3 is TGTGCCAGCAGCTTGAGGGGGACGGAAGCTTTCTTT.

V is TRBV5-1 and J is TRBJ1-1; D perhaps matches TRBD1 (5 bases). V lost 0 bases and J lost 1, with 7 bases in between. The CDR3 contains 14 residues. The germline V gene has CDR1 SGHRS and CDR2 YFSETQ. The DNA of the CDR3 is TGCGCCAGCAGCTTGGGCGGGGCGAACACTGAAGCTTTCTTT. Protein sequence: CASSLGGANTEAFF.

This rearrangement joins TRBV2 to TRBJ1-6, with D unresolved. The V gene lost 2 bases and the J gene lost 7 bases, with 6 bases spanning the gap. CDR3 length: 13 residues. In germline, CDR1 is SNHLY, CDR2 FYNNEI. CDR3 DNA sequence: TGTGCCAGCAGTGAAACTTGGAATTCACCCCTCCACTTT. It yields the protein CASSETWNSPLHF.

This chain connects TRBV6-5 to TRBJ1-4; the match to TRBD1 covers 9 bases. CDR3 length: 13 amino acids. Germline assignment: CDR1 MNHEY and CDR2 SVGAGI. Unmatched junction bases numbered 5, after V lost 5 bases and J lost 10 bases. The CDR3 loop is CASSRQGVSKLFF. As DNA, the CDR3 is TGTGCCAGCAGTAGACAGGGGGTATCAAAACTGTTTTTT.

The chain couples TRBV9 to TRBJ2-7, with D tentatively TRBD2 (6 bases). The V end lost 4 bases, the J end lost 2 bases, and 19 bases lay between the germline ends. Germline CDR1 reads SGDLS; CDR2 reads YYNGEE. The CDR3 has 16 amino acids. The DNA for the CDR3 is TGTGCCAGCAGCCCCACCCAGGGACTGCTAACCTACGAGCAGTACTTC. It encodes CASSPTQGLLTYEQYF.

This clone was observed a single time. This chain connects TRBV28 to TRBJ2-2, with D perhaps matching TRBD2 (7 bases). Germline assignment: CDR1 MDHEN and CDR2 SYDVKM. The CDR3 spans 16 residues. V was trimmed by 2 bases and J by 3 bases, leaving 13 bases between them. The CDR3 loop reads CASSLLDSGDTGELFF. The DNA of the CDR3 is TGTGCCAGCAGTTTACTGGACAGCGGGGACACCGGGGAGCTGTTTTTT.

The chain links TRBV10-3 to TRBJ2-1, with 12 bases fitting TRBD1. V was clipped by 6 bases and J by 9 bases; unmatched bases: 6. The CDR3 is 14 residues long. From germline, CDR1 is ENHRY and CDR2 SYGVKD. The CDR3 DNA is TGTGCCATCAGGGGGACAGGGGGCGGCGGTGAGCAGTTCTTC. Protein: CAIRGTGGGGEQFF.

CDR3 sequence (DNA): TGTGCCAGCAGCCCCCGGACAGGTAGGAACACTGAAGCTTTCTTT. Translated: CASSPRTGRNTEAFF. The chain has TRBV7-9 and TRBJ1-1, with 7 positions matching TRBD1. Unmatched junction bases numbered 7, after V lost 5 bases and J lost 1 base. The V gene's germline CDR1 is SEHNR and CDR2 FQNEAQ (reference sequence). CDR3 length: 15 amino acids.

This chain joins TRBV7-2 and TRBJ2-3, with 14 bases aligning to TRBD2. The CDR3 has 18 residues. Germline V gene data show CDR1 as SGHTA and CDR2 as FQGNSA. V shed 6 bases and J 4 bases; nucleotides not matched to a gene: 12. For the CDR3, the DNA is TGTGCCAGCAGTATTGGGACTAGCGGGAGTTGGTCCGCAGATACGCAGTATTTT. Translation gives CASSIGTSGSWSADTQYF.

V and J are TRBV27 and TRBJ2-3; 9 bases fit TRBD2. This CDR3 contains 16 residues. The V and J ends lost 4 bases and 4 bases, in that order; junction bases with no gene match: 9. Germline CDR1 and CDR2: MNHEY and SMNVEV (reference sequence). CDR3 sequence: CASSSRLAELSDTQYF. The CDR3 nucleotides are TGTGCCAGCAGTTCTCGACTAGCGGAACTCTCAGATACGCAGTATTTT.

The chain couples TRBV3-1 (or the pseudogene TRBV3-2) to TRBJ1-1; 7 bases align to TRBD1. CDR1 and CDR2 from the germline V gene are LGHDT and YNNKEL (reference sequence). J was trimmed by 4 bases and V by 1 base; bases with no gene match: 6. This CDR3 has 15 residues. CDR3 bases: TGTGCCAGCAGCCAAGGAAGGTCAGGGGGCACTGAAGCTTTCTTT. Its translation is CASSQGRSGGTEAFF.

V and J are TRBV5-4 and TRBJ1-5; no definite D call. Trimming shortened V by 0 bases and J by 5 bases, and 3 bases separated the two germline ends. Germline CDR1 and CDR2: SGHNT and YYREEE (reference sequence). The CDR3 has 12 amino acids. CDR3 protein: CASSLGDQPQHF. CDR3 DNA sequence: TGTGCCAGCAGCTTGGGAGATCAGCCCCAGCATTTT.

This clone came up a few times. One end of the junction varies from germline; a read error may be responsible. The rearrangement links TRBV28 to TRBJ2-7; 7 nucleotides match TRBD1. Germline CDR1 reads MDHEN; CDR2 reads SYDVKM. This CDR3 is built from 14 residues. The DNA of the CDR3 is TGTGCCAGCAGTTTATCGACAAGTGTGGGGGACAGACACTTC. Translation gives CASSLSTSVGDRHF.

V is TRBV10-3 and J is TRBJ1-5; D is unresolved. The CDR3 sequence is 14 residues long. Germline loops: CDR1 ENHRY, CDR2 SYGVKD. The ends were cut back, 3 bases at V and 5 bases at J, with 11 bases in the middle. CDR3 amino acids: CAISEPGNYQPQHF. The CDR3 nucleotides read TGTGCCATCAGTGAACCCGGGAACTATCAGCCCCAGCATTTT.

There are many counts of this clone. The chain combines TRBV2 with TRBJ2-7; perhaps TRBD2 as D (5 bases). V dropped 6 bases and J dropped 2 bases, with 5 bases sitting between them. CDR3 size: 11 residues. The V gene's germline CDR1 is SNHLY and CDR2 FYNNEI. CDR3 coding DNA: TGTGCCAGCAGCGGGGCCTACGAGCAGTACTTC. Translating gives CASSGAYEQYF.

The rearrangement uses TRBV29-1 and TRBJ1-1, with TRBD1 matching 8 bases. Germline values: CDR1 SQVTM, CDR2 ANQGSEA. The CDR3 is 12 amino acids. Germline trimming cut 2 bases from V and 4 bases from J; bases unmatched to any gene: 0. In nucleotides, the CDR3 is TGCAGCGTTGAAACAGGGGGCACTGAAGCTTTCTTT. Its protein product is CSVETGGTEAFF.

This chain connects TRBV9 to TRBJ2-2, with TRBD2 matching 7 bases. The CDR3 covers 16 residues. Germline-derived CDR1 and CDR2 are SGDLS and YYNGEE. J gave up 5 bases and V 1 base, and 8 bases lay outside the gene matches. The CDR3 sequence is CASSVSDARGTGELFF. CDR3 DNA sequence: TGTGCCAGCAGCGTATCGGACGCGCGGGGGACCGGGGAGCTGTTTTTT. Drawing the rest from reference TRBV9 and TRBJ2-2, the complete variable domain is DSGVTQTPKHLITATGQRVTLRCSPRSGDLSVYWYQQSLDQGLQFLIQYYNGEERAKGNILERFSAQQFPDLHSELNLSSLELGDSALYFCASSVSDARGTGELFFGEGSRLTVL.

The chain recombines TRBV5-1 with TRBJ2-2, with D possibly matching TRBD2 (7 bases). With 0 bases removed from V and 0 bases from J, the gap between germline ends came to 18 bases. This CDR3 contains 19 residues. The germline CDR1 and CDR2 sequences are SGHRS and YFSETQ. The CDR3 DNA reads TGCGCCAGCAGCTTGGAGGGCGGGGGCACCTTCGCGAACACCGGGGAGCTGTTTTTT. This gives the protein CASSLEGGGTFANTGELFF. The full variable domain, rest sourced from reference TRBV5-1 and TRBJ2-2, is KAGVTQTPRYLIKTRGQQVTLSCSPISGHRSVSWYQQTPGQGLQFLFEYFSETQRNKGNFPGRFSGRQFSNSRSEMNVSTLELGDSALYLCASSLEGGGTFANTGELFFGEGSRLTVL.

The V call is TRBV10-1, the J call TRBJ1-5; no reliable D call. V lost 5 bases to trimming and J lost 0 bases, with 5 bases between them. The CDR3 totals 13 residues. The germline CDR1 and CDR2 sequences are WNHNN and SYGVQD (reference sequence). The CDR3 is CASSLDSNQPQHF. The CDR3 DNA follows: TGCGCCAGCAGTTTAGATAGCAATCAGCCCCAGCATTTT.

In DNA, the CDR3 is TGTGCCAGCTCGTTCGGGAGTCCCCCAGAGACCCAGTACTTC. Translation gives CASSFGSPPETQYF. The chain is built from TRBV18 and TRBJ2-5, with D possibly being TRBD2 (6 bases). Germline-derived CDR1 and CDR2 are KGHSH and LQKENI. The V and J ends lost 6 bases and 4 bases respectively, with 15 bases between them. The CDR3 totals 14 residues.

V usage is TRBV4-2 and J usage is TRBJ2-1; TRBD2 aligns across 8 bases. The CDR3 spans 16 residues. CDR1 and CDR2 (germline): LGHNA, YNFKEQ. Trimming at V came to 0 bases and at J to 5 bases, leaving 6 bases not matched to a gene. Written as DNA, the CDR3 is TGTGCCAGCAGCCAAGATGGAGCGGGAGCTGACAATGAGCAGTTCTTC. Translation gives CASSQDGAGADNEQFF.

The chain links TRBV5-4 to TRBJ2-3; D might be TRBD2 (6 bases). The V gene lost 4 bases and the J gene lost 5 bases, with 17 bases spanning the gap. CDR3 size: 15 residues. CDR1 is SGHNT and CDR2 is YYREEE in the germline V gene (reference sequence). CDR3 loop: CASSIPSGGVDTQYF. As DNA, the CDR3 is TGTGCCAGCAGCATACCCTCCGGAGGGGTAGATACGCAGTATTTT.

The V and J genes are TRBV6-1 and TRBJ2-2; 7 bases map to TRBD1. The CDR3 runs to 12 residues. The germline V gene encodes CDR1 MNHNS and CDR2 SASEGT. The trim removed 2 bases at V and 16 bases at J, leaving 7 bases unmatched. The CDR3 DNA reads TGTGCCAGCAGTGAACGGGGACAGACAAGGTTTTTT. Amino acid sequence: CASSERGQTRFF.

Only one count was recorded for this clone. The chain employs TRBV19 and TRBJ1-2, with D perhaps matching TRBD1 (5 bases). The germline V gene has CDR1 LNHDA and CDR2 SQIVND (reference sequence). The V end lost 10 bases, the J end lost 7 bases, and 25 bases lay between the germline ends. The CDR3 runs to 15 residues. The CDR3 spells CATFLMGREIGGYTF. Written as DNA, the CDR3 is TGTGCCACCTTTCTGATGGGCAGGGAAATCGGTGGCTACACCTTC.

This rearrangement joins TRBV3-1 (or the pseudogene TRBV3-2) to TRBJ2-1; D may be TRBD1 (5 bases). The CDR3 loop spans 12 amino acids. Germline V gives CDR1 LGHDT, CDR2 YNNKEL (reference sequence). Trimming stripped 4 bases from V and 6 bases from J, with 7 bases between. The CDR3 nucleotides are TGTGCCAGCAGCCCAGACAGCAATGAGCAGTTCTTC. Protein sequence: CASSPDSNEQFF.